Each of the 32 T cell receptor beta chains below was sequenced from the same sample in a study of T cell clonality in common variable immunodeficiency. Whole-study results and caveats: Common variable immunodeficiency TCR beta sequences reportedly had fewer deletions and N-nucleotide insertions.

Clones were read by immunoSEQ multiplex PCR, and TCRdb kept only the in-frame ones, dropping some. The table lists more than 25,000 clones, with no singletons. Their recognized antigens are unknown. Input material: peripheral blood mononuclear cells. The receptors were gathered from a human donor with common variable immunodeficiency.

This clone appeared many times. Read data end 3 residues before the CDR3 end; the end is taken from the germline J gene. The chain couples TRBV18 to TRBJ2-1, with 7 nucleotides matching TRBD2. Trimming cost V 3 bases and J 9 bases; bases outside gene matches: 11. The germline CDR1 and CDR2 sequences are KGHSH and LQKENI. The CDR3 covers 15 residues. The chain's CDR3 is CASSPRTGGSGEQFF. CDR3 DNA, as far as it was read: TGTGCCAGCTCACCCCGCACTGGCGGGAGTGGTGAG.

There are a few counts of this clone. CDR3 bases read: TGTGCCAGCTCATTAGGGGGCCCCTACAATGAG. Its translation: CASSLGGPYNE. The CDR3 in full is CASSLGGPYNEQFF. This chain links TRBV7-3 with TRBJ2-1; 7 nucleotides align to TRBD1. The read comes to an end 3 residues before the CDR3 does, leaving the germline J gene to fill in the end. The CDR3 extends over 14 amino acids. Germline CDR1 is SGHTA and CDR2 is FQGTGA. After removal of 8 bases from V and 2 bases from J, the junction contained 6 bases not matched to a gene.

A remark on this clone: The sequenced fragment ends 3 residues before the CDR3 boundary, so the rest is inferred from the germline J gene. The chain links TRBV19 to TRBJ1-1; a possible D gene is TRBD1 (5 bases). The CDR3 has 13 residues. The V and J ends lost 4 bases and 1 base respectively, with 7 bases between them. Germline V lookup: CDR1 LNHDA, CDR2 SQIVND (reference sequence). CDR3 loop: CASSSRENTEAFF. Incomplete CDR3 DNA: TGTGCCAGTAGTAGCAGGGAGAACACTGAA.

As for this clone: The read terminates 3 residues ahead of where the CDR3 ends, so the germline J gene completes it. The gene calls are TRBV30 and TRBJ1-1; TRBD1 matches at 7 bases. Germline assignment: CDR1 GTSNPN and CDR2 SVGIG (reference sequence). The CDR3 is 14 residues long. The junction had 4 bases not matched to a gene; V was cut back by 1 base and J by 2 bases. The CDR3 sequence: CAWSAYRGNTEAFF. The CDR3 DNA, read in part, is TGTGCCTGGAGTGCCTACAGGGGAAACACTGAA.

This clone showed up many times. The read terminates 3 residues before the CDR3 end, so the remaining end is supplied by the germline J gene. The chain carries TRBV27 and TRBJ1-2; tentative D call: TRBD1 (5 bases). This CDR3 is built from 13 residues. The V gene lost 3 bases and the J gene lost 1 base, with 6 bases spanning the gap. Germline CDR1 reads MNHEY; CDR2 reads SMNVEV (reference sequence). CDR3 DNA, as far as it was read: TGTGCCAGCAGTTTTAGGGGTAACTATGGC. Translating gives CASSFRGNYG. The CDR3, in full, reads CASSFRGNYGYTF.

This clone was found a few times. The observed sequence ends 3 residues before the CDR3 terminus, with the missing tail filled in from the germline J gene. This sequence joins TRBV5-1 and TRBJ2-7; unclear D gene. This CDR3 contains 13 residues. V was pared by 0 bases and J by 2 bases, with 6 bases between. CDR1 is SGHRS, CDR2 YFSETQ, per germline. CDR3 in amino acids: CASSLGSPYEQYF. The DNA read from the CDR3 is TGCGCCAGCAGCTTGGGCAGTCCCTACGAG. Full variable domain (missing parts from reference TRBV5-1 and TRBJ2-7): KAGVTQTPRYLIKTRGQQVTLSCSPISGHRSVSWYQQTPGQGLQFLFEYFSETQRNKGNFPGRFSGRQFSNSRSEMNVSTLELGDSALYLCASSLGSPYEQYFGPGTRLTVT.

Many counts were recorded for this clone. The read ends 3 residues before the CDR3 terminus; that terminus is restored from the germline J gene. V and J are TRBV30 and TRBJ2-3; possible D gene TRBD2, 6 bases. Germline-derived CDR1 and CDR2 are GTSNPN and SVGIG (reference sequence). The CDR3 has 15 amino acids. Trimming removed 3 bases at V and 0 bases at J, with 13 bases between. CDR3 DNA (partial): TGTGCCTGGAGCGCCACTAGCACTAGCACAGATACG. This translates into CAWSATSTSTDT. The whole CDR3 sequence reads CAWSATSTSTDTQYF. Full variable domain (remainder filled in from reference TRBV30 and TRBJ2-3): SQTIHQWPATLVQPVGSPLSLECTVEGTSNPNLYWYRQAAGRGLQLLFYSVGIGQISSEVPQNLSASRPQDRQFILSSKKLLLSDSGFYLCAWSATSTSTDTQYFGPGTRLTVL.

This clone was counted a few times. The CDR3 end falls 3 residues outside the read, so it is completed with the germline J gene. The chain joins TRBV20-1 to TRBJ2-1; 8 bases fit TRBD2. Trimming took 5 bases from V and 6 from J; bases not matched to a gene: 15. Per germline, CDR1 DFQATT and CDR2 SNEGSKA (reference sequence). This CDR3 contains 16 residues. The part of the CDR3 DNA that was read is TGCAGTGCTGCCGGGGCGTCGGGGGGGAGAGCCAATGAG. It codes for CSAAGASGGRANE. The entire CDR3 protein reads CSAAGASGGRANEQFF.

Details on this clone: The read falls 3 residues short of the CDR3 end, and the missing part is taken from the germline J gene. The V call is TRBV7-9, the J call TRBJ2-1, with 9 positions matching TRBD1. The germline V gene has CDR1 SEHNR and CDR2 FQNEAQ (reference sequence). Trimming at V came to 5 bases and at J to 7 bases, leaving 6 bases not matched to a gene. This CDR3 contains 14 residues. CDR3 bases read: TGTGCCAGCAGCGAACAGGGGGCGGGGAATGAG. This translates into CASSEQGAGNE. The entire CDR3 protein is CASSEQGAGNEQFF.

This clone has only a few counts. The CDR3 end lies 3 residues beyond the end of the read and is filled in from the germline J gene. J is TRBJ2-1 and V is TRBV20-1, with 7 bases identical to TRBD2. The CDR3 has 14 amino acids. V was clipped by 5 bases and J by 5 bases; unmatched bases: 9. The germline V gene encodes CDR1 DFQATT and CDR2 SNEGSKA (reference sequence). CDR3 DNA, as far as it was read: TGCAGTGCTCCGCGACTAGCAAGAAACAATGAG. This translates into CSAPRLARNNE. The CDR3, in full, reads CSAPRLARNNEQFF.

Concerning this clone itself: The CDR3 is cut off 3 residues early in the read; its end comes from the germline J gene. The chain links TRBV7-2 to TRBJ2-1, with D possibly matching TRBD2 (6 bases). The germline CDR1 and CDR2 sequences are SGHTA and FQGNSA. Trimming removed 7 bases at V and 3 bases at J, with 13 bases between. The CDR3 length is 14 residues. This chain's CDR3 is CASMIAVGYNEQFF. Partial CDR3 DNA: TGTGCCAGCATGATAGCGGTTGGCTACAATGAG.

The table lists this clone with many counts. The read falls 3 residues short of the CDR3 end, and the missing part is taken from the germline J gene. V usage is TRBV2 and J usage is TRBJ2-2, with 9 bases fitting TRBD2. The CDR3 covers 15 residues. Trimming removed 9 bases from V and 0 bases from J; junction bases left unmatched: 5. Germline CDR1 and CDR2: SNHLY and FYNNEI. The DNA read from the CDR3 is TGTGCCAGGGGGCGACTAGCGGCGAACACCGGGGAG. This sequence encodes CARGRLAANTGE. The full CDR3 reads CARGRLAANTGELFF. The complete variable domain, with remaining parts taken from reference TRBV2 and TRBJ2-2, reads EPEVTQTPSHQVTQMGQEVILRCVPISNHLYFYWYRQILGQKVEFLVSFYNNEISEKSEIFDDQFSVERPDGSNFTLKIRSTKLEDSAMYFCARGRLAANTGELFFGEGSRLTVL.

This clone was detected a few times. Coverage ceases 3 residues before the CDR3 finishes, and the germline J gene fills in the end. V and J are TRBV6-1 and TRBJ2-7; 8 nucleotides agree with TRBD2. The CDR3 has 17 residues. V lost 2 bases to trimming and J lost 0 bases; unmatched junction nucleotides: 9. Germline CDR1 reads MNHNS; CDR2 reads SASEGT. This chain's CDR3 is CASSELASGRLSYEQYF. CDR3 DNA (partial): TGTGCCAGCAGTGAATTGGCTAGCGGGCGTCTCTCCTACGAG.

The table lists this clone with a few counts. The read stops 3 residues short of the end of the CDR3; the missing end is completed from the germline J gene. The chain combines TRBV7-9 with TRBJ2-2; no definite D call. V shed 7 bases and J shed 1 base, with 13 bases lying between them. The germline V gene has CDR1 SEHNR and CDR2 FQNEAQ (reference sequence). The CDR3 totals 15 residues. CDR3 DNA (partial): TGTGCCAGCACCCATGGGCAGTGGAACACCGGGGAG. This encodes CASTHGQWNTGE. The CDR3 in its entirety is CASTHGQWNTGELFF.

Turning to this clone: The CDR3 end falls 3 residues outside the read, so it is completed with the germline J gene. The chain uses TRBV30 and TRBJ2-1; 11 bases fit TRBD2. Germline V gene lookup returns CDR1 GTSNPN and CDR2 SVGIG (reference sequence). V shed 3 bases, J shed 4 bases, and the junction held 2 bases outside the gene matches. CDR3 length: 14 residues. The sequenced part of the CDR3 DNA is TGTGCCTGGAGACTAGCGGGAGATTACAATGAG. Protein product: CAWRLAGDYNE. The whole CDR3 protein is CAWRLAGDYNEQFF.

A word on this clone: The read gets to within 3 residues of the CDR3 end, and the germline J gene fills in the rest. The rearrangement joins TRBV30 to TRBJ1-1; D is ambiguous. The CDR3 runs 13 residues. Trimming cost V 2 bases and J 1 base, with 8 bases left between them. Germline assignment: CDR1 GTSNPN and CDR2 SVGIG (reference sequence). Incomplete CDR3 DNA: TGTGCCTGGAGTCTAGCCAGGAACACTGAA. Translation gives CAWSLARNTE. The CDR3 as a whole reads CAWSLARNTEAFF.

This clone was detected a few times. Read sequence stops 3 residues before the CDR3 end, and the germline J gene provides the missing end. The rearrangement uses TRBV7-9 and TRBJ2-5; possible D gene TRBD2, 5 bases. The CDR3 runs to 13 residues. The germline V gene has CDR1 SEHNR and CDR2 FQNEAQ (reference sequence). Trimming pared 5 bases from V and 5 bases from J, leaving 12 bases between. CDR3 amino acids: CASSPGEIETQYF. The CDR3 bases that were read are TGTGCCAGCAGCCCCGGGGAAATTGAGACC. Filled out from reference TRBV7-9 and TRBJ2-5, the complete variable domain reads DTGVSQNPRHKITKRGQNVTFRCDPISEHNRLYWYRQTLGQGPEFLTYFQNEAQLEKSRLLSDRFSAERPKGSFSTLEIQRTEQGDSAMYLCASSPGEIETQYFGPGTRLLVL.

This clone was seen ten or more times. The CDR3 is cut off 3 residues early in the read; its end comes from the germline J gene. This chain connects TRBV6-4 to TRBJ1-1; no reliable D call. The germline V and J ends were trimmed by 10 bases and 1 base, with 13 bases remaining between them. The CDR3 extends over 13 amino acids. Germline loops: CDR1 MRHNA, CDR2 SNTAGT. CDR3 bases read: TGTGCCATCACGACTCATGAGAACACTGAA. Translation gives CAITTHENTE. The entire CDR3 sequence reads CAITTHENTEAFF.

As to this clone: The read halts 3 residues ahead of the CDR3 end, with the missing end drawn from the germline J gene. The V and J genes are TRBV5-1 and TRBJ1-1, with a tentative D call TRBD1 (6 bases). Trimming pared 3 bases from V and 1 base from J, leaving 13 bases between. The CDR3 extends over 15 amino acids. Germline-derived CDR1 and CDR2 are SGHRS and YFSETQ. CDR3 DNA (partial): TGCGCCAGCAGCTCTACAGGGAGAAGGAACACTGAA. This sequence encodes CASSSTGRRNTE. The complete CDR3 protein is CASSSTGRRNTEAFF.

The table lists this clone with a few counts. Read sequence stops 3 residues before the CDR3 end, and the germline J gene provides the missing end. The V and J genes are TRBV7-3 and TRBJ1-1, with 7 positions matching TRBD1. CDR3 length equals 15 residues. The J segment lost 4 bases and the V segment lost 5 bases, leaving 10 bases of the junction unmatched. Germline V gene data show CDR1 as SGHTA and CDR2 as FQGTGA. The CDR3 DNA, read in part, is TGTGCCAGCAGCCCGTACAGGGGTTTGGGCACTGAA. It codes for CASSPYRGLGTE. The whole CDR3 region reads CASSPYRGLGTEAFF.

This clone turned up a few times. The CDR3 is cut off 3 residues early in the read; its end comes from the germline J gene. The V and J genes are TRBV7-2 and TRBJ1-2; D possibly corresponds to TRBD1 (5 bases). Germline V gives CDR1 SGHTA, CDR2 FQGNSA. V lost 2 bases to trimming and J lost 4 bases, with 11 bases between them. CDR3 length: 14 amino acids. The CDR3 bases that were read are TGTGCCAGCAGCTTATTGATGAGGGGCTATGGC. Translating it yields CASSLLMRGYG. The entire CDR3 protein reads CASSLLMRGYGYTF.

At least ten counts were recorded for this clone. The CDR3 end is not reached by the read, which stops 3 residues before it; the germline J gene fills it in. V is TRBV18 and J is TRBJ1-2; 8 positions agree with TRBD1. The CDR3 runs 14 residues. Germline V gene lookup returns CDR1 KGHSH and CDR2 LQKENI. V gave up 3 bases and J gave up 2 bases; unmatched junction bases: 2. Partial CDR3 DNA: TGTGCCAGCTCACCCGGACAGGGAAACTATGGC. Its protein is CASSPGQGNYG. The complete CDR3 sequence is CASSPGQGNYGYTF.

This clone was counted at least ten times. The CDR3 extends 3 residues past the end of the read, so its final part is completed from the germline J gene. The gene calls are TRBV7-9 and TRBJ2-7; D remains ambiguous. The length of the CDR3 is 11 residues. The ends were cut back, 6 bases at V and 4 bases at J, with 7 bases in the middle. Germline CDR1 and CDR2: SEHNR and FQNEAQ (reference sequence). CDR3 in amino acids: CASSQAYEQYF. The CDR3 DNA, read in part, is TGTGCCAGCAGTCAAGCTTACGAG.

This clone was observed at least ten times. From the germline J gene comes the end of the CDR3, since the read stops 3 residues before it. The chain joins TRBV11-2 to TRBJ2-2; D is possibly TRBD1 or TRBD2 (6 bases each). V shed 3 bases and J shed 6 bases, with 11 bases lying between them. The CDR3 has 14 residues. CDR1 SGHAT and CDR2 FQNNGV come from the germline V gene. The CDR3 reads CASSLRGRPGELFF. The CDR3 bases that were read are TGTGCCAGCAGCTTGAGGGGGAGGCCCGGGGAG.

This clone was observed a handful of times. The read is 3 residues too short to cover the CDR3 end, so that end is filled in from the germline J gene. The gene calls are TRBV6-1 and TRBJ2-5; D perhaps matches TRBD1 (5 bases). Trimming removed 4 bases at V and 4 bases at J, with 10 bases between. Germline values: CDR1 MNHNS, CDR2 SASEGT. The CDR3 extends over 13 amino acids. The CDR3 DNA, read in part, is TGTGCCAGCAGTGTTTCAGGGCGAGAGACC. It yields the protein CASSVSGRET. In full, the CDR3 reads CASSVSGRETQYF.

A note on this clone: The read comes to an end 3 residues before the CDR3 does, leaving the germline J gene to fill in the end. V gene TRBV2 combines with J gene TRBJ2-1, with 10 bases that match TRBD2. CDR3 length: 15 residues. The germline V gene has CDR1 SNHLY and CDR2 FYNNEI. V dropped 5 bases and J dropped 7; count of bases not matched to a gene: 8. The CDR3: CASSYKREGRNEQFF. Incomplete CDR3 DNA: TGTGCCAGCAGTTACAAGCGGGAGGGCCGGAATGAG.

A few counts support this clone. The missing CDR3 end, 3 residues past where the read stops, is filled in from the germline J gene. This chain uses TRBV20-1 with TRBJ2-1; 7 bases agree with TRBD2. The V gene end was trimmed by 3 bases and the J gene end by 5 bases; junction bases not matched to a gene: 10. The CDR3 consists of 15 residues. Germline assignment: CDR1 DFQATT and CDR2 SNEGSKA (reference sequence). Partial CDR3 DNA: TGCAGTGCTAGTGGCCTGAGCGGGGCCCACAATGAG. Protein product: CSASGLSGAHNE. The entire CDR3 protein reads CSASGLSGAHNEQFF.

This clone was counted a few times. The CDR3 is cut off 3 residues early in the read; its end comes from the germline J gene. This chain joins TRBV2 and TRBJ2-7; weak D call: TRBD2 (7 bases). The CDR3 loop spans 15 amino acids. Germline CDR1 is SNHLY and CDR2 is FYNNEI. Between the trimmed V and J ends, which lost 6 bases and 3 bases, there was a span of 18 bases. The CDR3: CASRYPGGAGYEQYF. CDR3 DNA, as far as it was read: TGTGCCAGCAGATACCCGGGGGGCGCGGGCTACGAG.

Concerning this clone: The read halts 3 residues ahead of the CDR3 end, with the missing end drawn from the germline J gene. The J gene is TRBJ2-7, the V gene TRBV5-1; 9 bases line up with TRBD2. The CDR3 contains 15 residues. The V and J ends lost 5 bases and 5 bases, in that order; junction bases with no gene match: 11. CDR1 is SGHRS, CDR2 YFSETQ, per germline. The CDR3 bases that were read are TGCGCCAGCAGTAGAACGGGGACTAGCTTCAACGAG. It codes for CASSRTGTSFNE. From start to end, the CDR3 is CASSRTGTSFNEQYF.

As for this clone: The read ends 3 residues before the CDR3 terminus; that terminus is restored from the germline J gene. The genes are TRBV2 and TRBJ1-6; maybe TRBD1 (6 bases). CDR1 and CDR2 from the germline V gene are SNHLY and FYNNEI. CDR3 length: 16 residues. Trimming cost V 0 bases and J 9 bases, with 15 bases left between them. The sequenced CDR3 bases are TGTGCCAGCAGTGAAGCCCACGGGGGGGCAGGTTCACCC. It yields the protein CASSEAHGGAGSP. Given in full, the CDR3 is CASSEAHGGAGSPLHF.

The sample holds many counts of this clone. The CDR3 is cut off 3 residues early in the read; its end comes from the germline J gene. The chain is built from TRBV2 and TRBJ1-2, with 7 nucleotides matching TRBD1. The CDR3 length is 15 residues. In germline, CDR1 is SNHLY, CDR2 FYNNEI. Trimming removed 2 bases from V and 6 bases from J; junction bases left unmatched: 9. The covered CDR3 bases are TGTGCCAGCAGTGAAAGAGTGTACAGGGGCGATGGC. Encoded protein: CASSERVYRGDG. The complete CDR3 sequence is CASSERVYRGDGYTF.

This clone was seen only a few times. The CDR3 end falls 3 residues outside the read, so it is completed with the germline J gene. This chain uses TRBV30 with TRBJ1-4; 11 nucleotides align to TRBD1. Germline loops: CDR1 GTSNPN, CDR2 SVGIG (reference sequence). The V segment lost 5 bases and the J segment 7 bases; nucleotides outside the gene matches: 6. This CDR3 contains 14 residues. Incomplete CDR3 DNA: TGTGCCTGGGGACAGGGGGCGCGGGGTGAAAAA. This gives the protein CAWGQGARGEK. The CDR3 in its entirety is CAWGQGARGEKLFF.